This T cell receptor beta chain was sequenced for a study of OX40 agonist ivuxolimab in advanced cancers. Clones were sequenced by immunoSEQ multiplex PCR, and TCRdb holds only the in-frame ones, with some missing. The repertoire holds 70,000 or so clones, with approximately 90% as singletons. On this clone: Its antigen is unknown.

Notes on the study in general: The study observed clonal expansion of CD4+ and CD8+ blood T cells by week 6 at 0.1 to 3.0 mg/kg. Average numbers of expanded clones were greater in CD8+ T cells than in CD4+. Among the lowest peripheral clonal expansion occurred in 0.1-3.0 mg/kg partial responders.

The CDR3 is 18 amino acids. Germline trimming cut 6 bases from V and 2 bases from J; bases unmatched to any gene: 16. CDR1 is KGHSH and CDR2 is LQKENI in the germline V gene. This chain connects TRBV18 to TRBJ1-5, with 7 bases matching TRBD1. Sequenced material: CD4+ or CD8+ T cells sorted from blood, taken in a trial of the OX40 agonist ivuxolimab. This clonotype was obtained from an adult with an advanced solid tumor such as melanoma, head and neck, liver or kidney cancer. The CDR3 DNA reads TGTGCCAGCTCTCCCTCCGGGACAGCTTTCAGGGGCAATCAGCCCCAGCATTTT. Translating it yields CASSPSGTAFRGNQPQHF.